The rows below give T cell receptor beta chains drawn from one sample of a study of shared T cell receptors in the human thymus. Assay: immunoSEQ multiplex PCR; the TCRdb copy retains only in-frame clones and omits some. Among under 450,000 clones, 85% to 95% were seen once, and the ten largest hold roughly 0.02%. The source material was thymocytes. All receptors come from a human donor. Both conserved end residues are part of each CDR3. The order of the fields is D gene, V gene, J gene, clone size, CDR3 DNA, CDR3 protein. A D gene is named only where the DNA matches it firmly. Clone size is stated in some rows and not others, as once, few, many or a class when expanded.

d_call: -; v_call: TRBV30; j_call: TRBJ2-3; clone_size: -; cdr3_nt: TGTGCCTGGAGTCCAGAGAACACAGATACGCAGTATTTT; cdr3_aa: CAWSPENTDTQYF
d_call: -; v_call: TRBV27; j_call: TRBJ2-5; clone_size: -; cdr3_nt: TGTGCCAGCGGAGTGGAGACCCAGTACTTC; cdr3_aa: CASGVETQYF
d_call: -; v_call: TRBV28; j_call: TRBJ1-2; clone_size: -; cdr3_nt: TGTGCCAGCAGTCCCCCGGGACCGGGGGGCTATGGCTACACCTTC; cdr3_aa: CASSPPGPGGYGYTF
d_call: -; v_call: TRBV30; j_call: TRBJ1-2; clone_size: -; cdr3_nt: TGTGCCTGGGTAACGGGACATCGGGCCCCAGCTAACTATGGCTACACCTTC; cdr3_aa: CAWVTGHRAPANYGYTF
d_call: -; v_call: TRBV14; j_call: TRBJ2-3; clone_size: -; cdr3_nt: TGTGCCAGCAGCCAAGATTCAGGACCTAAGTCTGTGGGGGATACGCAGTATTTT; cdr3_aa: CASSQDSGPKSVGDTQYF
d_call: TRBD1; v_call: TRBV28; j_call: TRBJ1-5; clone_size: few; cdr3_nt: TGTGCCAGCACTCAGGGGACAGCAAAAAATCAGCCCCAGCATTTT; cdr3_aa: CASTQGTAKNQPQHF
d_call: -; v_call: TRBV28; j_call: TRBJ2-7; clone_size: -; cdr3_nt: TGTGCGACAGACGAGCAGTACTTC; cdr3_aa: CATDEQYF
d_call: TRBD2; v_call: TRBV27; j_call: TRBJ2-1; clone_size: -; cdr3_nt: TGTGCCAGCAGTTCCCCGGGACTAGCGAGGAATGAGCAGTTCTTC; cdr3_aa: CASSSPGLARNEQFF
d_call: -; v_call: TRBV7-8; j_call: TRBJ1-2; clone_size: -; cdr3_nt: TGTGCCAGCAGCTTAACCCCGACAGTTACCTATGGCTACACCTTC; cdr3_aa: CASSLTPTVTYGYTF
d_call: -; v_call: TRBV5-1; j_call: TRBJ2-3; clone_size: -; cdr3_nt: TGCGCCAGCAGCGCCCCAGGGCCCGGGGGAGATACGCAGTATTTT; cdr3_aa: CASSAPGPGGDTQYF
d_call: -; v_call: TRBV28; j_call: TRBJ1-2; clone_size: once; cdr3_nt: TGTGCCAGCAGTTTGGGCTGGGAGGTGTATGGCTACACCTTC; cdr3_aa: CASSLGWEVYGYTF
d_call: TRBD1; v_call: TRBV14; j_call: TRBJ2-5; clone_size: -; cdr3_nt: TGTGCCAGCAGCCTCCGGACAGGCGACTCAGGAGAGACCCAGTACTTC; cdr3_aa: CASSLRTGDSGETQYF
d_call: -; v_call: TRBV12-5; j_call: TRBJ1-5; clone_size: -; cdr3_nt: TGTGCTAGTGCCCCTTCTACGGGGAATCAGCCCCAGCATTTT; cdr3_aa: CASAPSTGNQPQHF
d_call: -; v_call: TRBV5-1; j_call: TRBJ1-1; clone_size: -; cdr3_nt: TGCGCCAGCAGTAGCGACACCGTAAAAGCTTTCTTT; cdr3_aa: CASSSDTVKAFF
d_call: -; v_call: TRBV2; j_call: TRBJ2-7; clone_size: -; cdr3_nt: TGTGCCAGCAGTGAACCCGCGGACAGAAGCTCCTACGAGCAGTACTTC; cdr3_aa: CASSEPADRSSYEQYF
d_call: -; v_call: TRBV7-2; j_call: TRBJ2-7; clone_size: -; cdr3_nt: TGTGCCAGCAGCTCTGAAATTACCCTCGACGAGCAGTACTTC; cdr3_aa: CASSSEITLDEQYF
d_call: TRBD1; v_call: TRBV9; j_call: TRBJ1-5; clone_size: -; cdr3_nt: TGTGCCAGCAGCGTAGTCCAGGACAGGGAAGGGCAGCCCCAGCATTTT; cdr3_aa: CASSVVQDREGQPQHF
d_call: -; v_call: TRBV6-6; j_call: TRBJ2-1; clone_size: -; cdr3_nt: TGTGCCAGCAGAAGATACCCCAGCTCCTACAATGAGCAGTTCTTC; cdr3_aa: CASRRYPSSYNEQFF
d_call: TRBD1; v_call: TRBV5-8; j_call: TRBJ2-5; clone_size: once; cdr3_nt: TGTGCCAGCAATGAAGGGACAGCCCCCCAAGAGACCCAGTACTTC; cdr3_aa: CASNEGTAPQETQYF
d_call: TRBD2; v_call: TRBV6-6; j_call: TRBJ2-7; clone_size: -; cdr3_nt: TGTGCCAGCAGTTTCAGGTCGGGACTAGCGGAGTACGAGCAGTACTTC; cdr3_aa: CASSFRSGLAEYEQYF
d_call: -; v_call: TRBV7-6; j_call: TRBJ2-2; clone_size: -; cdr3_nt: TGTGCCAGCAGCTTAGGGACAAGGGGGACCGGGGAGCTGTTTTTT; cdr3_aa: CASSLGTRGTGELFF
d_call: -; v_call: TRBV27; j_call: TRBJ2-7; clone_size: -; cdr3_nt: TGTGCCAGCAGTTTATCGAGCCAAGGGACTGACTACGAGCAGTACTTC; cdr3_aa: CASSLSSQGTDYEQYF
d_call: -; v_call: TRBV30; j_call: TRBJ2-7; clone_size: -; cdr3_nt: TGTGCCTGGAGTCCTCTTGCCTCGGACGAGCAGTACTTC; cdr3_aa: CAWSPLASDEQYF
d_call: TRBD2; v_call: TRBV7-9; j_call: TRBJ2-1; clone_size: -; cdr3_nt: TGTGCCAGCCCTTTAGCGGGGCTAGAATACAATGAGCAGTTCTTC; cdr3_aa: CASPLAGLEYNEQFF
d_call: -; v_call: TRBV28; j_call: TRBJ1-1; clone_size: -; cdr3_nt: TGTGCCAGCAGTTTAGGGGGCGAGGAGGGCACTGAAGCTTTCTTT; cdr3_aa: CASSLGGEEGTEAFF
d_call: -; v_call: TRBV21-1; j_call: TRBJ2-1; clone_size: -; cdr3_nt: TGTGCCAGCAGCAAAGGGGGCTATCGGCAGAGCTCCTACAATGAGCAGTTCTTC; cdr3_aa: CASSKGGYRQSSYNEQFF
d_call: -; v_call: TRBV12-5; j_call: TRBJ2-2; clone_size: -; cdr3_nt: TGTGCTAGTGGTTTCAGCAGGGATGACGGGGAGCTGTTTTTT; cdr3_aa: CASGFSRDDGELFF
d_call: TRBD1; v_call: TRBV7-7; j_call: TRBJ1-1; clone_size: -; cdr3_nt: TGTGCTAGCAGCTTAGGTGGGGACAGGGGAAACACTGAAGCTTTCTTT; cdr3_aa: CASSLGGDRGNTEAFF
d_call: -; v_call: TRBV14; j_call: TRBJ2-6; clone_size: -; cdr3_nt: TGTGCCAGCAGCCCGACCAGACAGTCTGGGGCCAACGTCCTGACTTTC; cdr3_aa: CASSPTRQSGANVLTF
d_call: -; v_call: TRBV28; j_call: TRBJ1-3; clone_size: -; cdr3_nt: TGTGCCACCTACTCGGGGCACCAACCTAGCTCTGGAAACACCATATATTTT; cdr3_aa: CATYSGHQPSSGNTIYF
d_call: -; v_call: TRBV2; j_call: TRBJ2-3; clone_size: -; cdr3_nt: TGTGCCAGCAGTGAAGCCCCGGGCACAGATACGCAGTATTTT; cdr3_aa: CASSEAPGTDTQYF
d_call: -; v_call: TRBV19; j_call: TRBJ2-3; clone_size: -; cdr3_nt: TGTGCCAGTAGTATCAAGCCACATACGCAGTATTTT; cdr3_aa: CASSIKPHTQYF
d_call: -; v_call: TRBV7-2; j_call: TRBJ2-3; clone_size: once; cdr3_nt: TGTGCCAGCAGCCCTAGACTAGATCGTTCCACAGATACGCAGTATTTT; cdr3_aa: CASSPRLDRSTDTQYF
d_call: TRBD1; v_call: TRBV29-1; j_call: TRBJ1-1; clone_size: -; cdr3_nt: TGCAGCGTTGATAAACAGGGGACCCCTCGGACTGAAGCTTTCTTT; cdr3_aa: CSVDKQGTPRTEAFF
d_call: TRBD2; v_call: TRBV27; j_call: TRBJ2-7; clone_size: -; cdr3_nt: TGTGCCAGCAGTCACTGGACTAGCGGGAGTCCCGAGCAGTACTTC; cdr3_aa: CASSHWTSGSPEQYF
d_call: TRBD2; v_call: TRBV5-1; j_call: TRBJ2-5; clone_size: -; cdr3_nt: TGCGCCAGCATCCGAACCGATACTAGCGGCAGTCAGGGAGAGACCCAGTACTTC; cdr3_aa: CASIRTDTSGSQGETQYF
d_call: -; v_call: TRBV28; j_call: TRBJ2-3; clone_size: once; cdr3_nt: TGTGCCAGCAGTTTATTCGGAGGCACAGATACGCAGTATTTT; cdr3_aa: CASSLFGGTDTQYF